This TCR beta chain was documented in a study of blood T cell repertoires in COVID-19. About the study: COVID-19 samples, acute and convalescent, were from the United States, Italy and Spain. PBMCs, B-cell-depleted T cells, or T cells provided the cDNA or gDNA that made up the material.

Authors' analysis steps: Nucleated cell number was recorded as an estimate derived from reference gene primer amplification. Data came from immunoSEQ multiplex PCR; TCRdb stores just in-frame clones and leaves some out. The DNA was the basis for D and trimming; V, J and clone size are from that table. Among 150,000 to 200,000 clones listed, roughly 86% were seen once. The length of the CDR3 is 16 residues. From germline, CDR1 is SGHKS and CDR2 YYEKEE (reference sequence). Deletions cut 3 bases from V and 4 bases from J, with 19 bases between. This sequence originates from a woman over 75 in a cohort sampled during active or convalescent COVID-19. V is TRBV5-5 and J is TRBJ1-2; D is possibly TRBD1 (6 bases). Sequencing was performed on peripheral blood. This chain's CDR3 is CASSSTGTRRGYGYTF. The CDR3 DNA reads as TGTGCCAGCAGCTCCACAGGGACACGACGGGGCTATGGCTACACCTTC.